This entry features one T cell receptor (beta chain) sequence. Trimming left V 2 bases short and J 0 bases short, with 13 bases between. The CDR3 is 17 residues long. Germline V gives CDR1 KGHSH, CDR2 LQKENI. Only in-frame clones appear in the TCRdb table, and some are missing; sequencing was by immunoSEQ multiplex PCR. There are 95,000 to 100,000 clones in the sample; around 87% occur only once, and around a tenth lies in the top ten. The sample comes from a study of blood T cell repertoires in COVID-19. Sequencing input: peripheral blood. The TCR was taken from a woman between 25 and 40 years old with acute or convalescent COVID-19. The rearrangement joins TRBV18 to TRBJ2-2; D ambiguous. The DNA for the CDR3 is TGTGCCAGCTCACCATACCCGGCGAGGACGAACACCGGGGAGCTGTTTTTT. Its protein is CASSPYPARTNTGELFF.